Described below is a single T cell receptor beta chain sequence and its context. Here the gene names and germline are mouse. The read halts 1 residue ahead of the CDR3 end, with the missing end drawn from the germline J gene. The sample belongs to a study of tissue T cells after allogeneic stem cell transplantation. With V trimmed by 1 base and J by 7 bases, 4 bases remained unmatched. The CDR3 contains 14 residues. In germline, CDR1 is NSHNY, CDR2 SYGAGN. TCRdb keeps only in-frame clones here, not all; method: immunoSEQ multiplex PCR. Among more than 7,000 clones listed, 35% to 60% were seen once. The time point is: mouse harvest day 7 after allogeneic transplant. The graft held 10^6 splenic CD5+ T cells and 10^7 T-cell-depleted bone marrow cells. Mice had MHC-mismatched B6 into BALB/c GVHD, sampled day 7 or 14.

This receptor was taken from a female BALB/c mouse given C57BL/6 T cells with graft-versus-host disease after an allogeneic hematopoietic cell transplant. The chain is built from TRBV13-1 and TRBJ2-7; 11 bases agree with TRBD1. What was sequenced was gut tissue. The CDR3 sequence is CASSDLGQGGEQYF. Incomplete CDR3 DNA: TGTGCCAGCAGTGATTTGGGACAGGGGGGAGAACAGTAC.